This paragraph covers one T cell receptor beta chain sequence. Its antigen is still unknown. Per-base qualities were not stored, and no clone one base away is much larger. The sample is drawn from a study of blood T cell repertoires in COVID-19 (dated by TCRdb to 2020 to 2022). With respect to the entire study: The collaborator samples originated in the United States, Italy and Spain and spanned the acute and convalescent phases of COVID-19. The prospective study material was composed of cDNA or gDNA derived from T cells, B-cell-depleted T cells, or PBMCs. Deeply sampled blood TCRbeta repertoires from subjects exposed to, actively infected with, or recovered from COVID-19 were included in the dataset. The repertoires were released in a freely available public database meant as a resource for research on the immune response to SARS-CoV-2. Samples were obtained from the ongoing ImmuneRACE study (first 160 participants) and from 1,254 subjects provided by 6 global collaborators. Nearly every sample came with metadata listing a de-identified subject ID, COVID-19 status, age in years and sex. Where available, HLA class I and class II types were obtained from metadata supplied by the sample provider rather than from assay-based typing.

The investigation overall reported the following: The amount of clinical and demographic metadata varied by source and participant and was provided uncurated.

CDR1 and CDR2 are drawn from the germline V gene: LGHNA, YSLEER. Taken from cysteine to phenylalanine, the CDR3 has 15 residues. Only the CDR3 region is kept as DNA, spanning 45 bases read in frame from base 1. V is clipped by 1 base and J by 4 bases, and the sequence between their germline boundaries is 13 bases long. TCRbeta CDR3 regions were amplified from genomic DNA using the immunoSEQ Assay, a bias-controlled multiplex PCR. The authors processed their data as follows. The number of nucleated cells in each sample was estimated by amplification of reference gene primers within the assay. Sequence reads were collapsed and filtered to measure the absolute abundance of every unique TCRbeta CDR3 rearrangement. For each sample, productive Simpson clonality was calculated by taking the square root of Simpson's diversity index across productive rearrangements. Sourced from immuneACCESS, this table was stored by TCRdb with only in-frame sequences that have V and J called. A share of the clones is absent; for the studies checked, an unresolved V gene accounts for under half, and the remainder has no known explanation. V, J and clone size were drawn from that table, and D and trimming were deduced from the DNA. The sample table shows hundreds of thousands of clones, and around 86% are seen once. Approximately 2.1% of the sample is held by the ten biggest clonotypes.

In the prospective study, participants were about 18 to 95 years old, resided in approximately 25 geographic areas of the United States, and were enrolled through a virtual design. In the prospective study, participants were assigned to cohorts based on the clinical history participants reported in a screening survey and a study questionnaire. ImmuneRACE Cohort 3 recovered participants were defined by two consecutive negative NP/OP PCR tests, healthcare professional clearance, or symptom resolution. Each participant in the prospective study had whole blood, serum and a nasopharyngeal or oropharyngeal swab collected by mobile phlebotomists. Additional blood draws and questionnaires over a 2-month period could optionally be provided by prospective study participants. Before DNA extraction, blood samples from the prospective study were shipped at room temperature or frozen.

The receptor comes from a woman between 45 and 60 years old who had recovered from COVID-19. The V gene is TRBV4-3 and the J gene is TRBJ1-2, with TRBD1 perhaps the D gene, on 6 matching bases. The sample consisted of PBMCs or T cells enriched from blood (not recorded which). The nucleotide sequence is TGCGCCAGCAGCCAAGCGCGGGGGGCAGTCTATGGCTACACCTTC. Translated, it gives CASSQARGAVYGYTF.